This is a list of T cell receptor beta chains from one sample in a study of blood T cell repertoires in COVID-19. The repertoire was sequenced with immunoSEQ multiplex PCR; TCRdb's copy has only in-frame clones and lacks some. Of roughly 140,000 clones listed, 85% to 90% are singletons. The sample was PBMCs or T cells enriched from blood (not recorded which). Receptor source: a man between 60 and 75 years old who had recovered from COVID-19. Both conserved end residues are part of each CDR3. D genes are given only for firm matches. Size is omitted from some rows. Given values are once, few, many or a class for expanded clones.

j_call	d_call	clone_size	v_call	cdr3_nt	cdr3_aa
TRBJ2-5	TRBD1	NA	TRBV30	TGTGCCACCGACAGGGACGTGAAGACCCAGTACTTC	CATDRDVKTQYF
TRBJ2-7	TRBD1	few	TRBV6-5	TGTGCCAGCAGCACAGGGGCCTTCTACGAGCAGTACTTC	CASSTGAFYEQYF
TRBJ2-7	TRBD2	NA	TRBV10-3	TGTGCCATCAGTGAGGGAGGGACTAGCACTTCGAAGCAGTACTTC	CAISEGGTSTSKQYF
TRBJ2-1	TRBD2	NA	TRBV7-6	TGTGCCAGCAACGGACTAGCGGGGGGAGGGGAGCAGTTCTTC	CASNGLAGGGEQFF
TRBJ2-1	NA	NA	TRBV10-1	TGCGCCAGCAGTGAGGGCGGATCCTACAATGAGCAGTTCTTC	CASSEGGSYNEQFF
TRBJ1-5	NA	NA	TRBV10-3	TGTGCTGCTAGGCAGGGGCGGGATCAGCCCCAGCATTTT	CAARQGRDQPQHF
TRBJ1-2	NA	NA	TRBV19	TGTGCCAGTAGCGTAACACGGACAGCGAACTATGGCTACACCTTC	CASSVTRTANYGYTF
TRBJ2-1	TRBD2	NA	TRBV6-1	TGTGCCAGCAGTGAAGGCGGGGGGACCTACAATGAGCAGTTCTTC	CASSEGGGTYNEQFF
TRBJ2-1	TRBD1	NA	TRBV5-1	TGCGCCAGCAGCCTCCAACCCGGGACAGGAGGTGAGCAGTTCTTC	CASSLQPGTGGEQFF
TRBJ2-1	NA	once	TRBV10-3	TGTGCCATCAGTGAGTCCGTGGACTATTCGTACAATGAGCAGTTCTTC	CAISESVDYSYNEQFF
TRBJ1-2	NA	NA	TRBV29-1	TGCAGCGTTGGTTCAGGGGCCTATGGCTACACCTTC	CSVGSGAYGYTF
TRBJ1-1	TRBD1	NA	TRBV11-1	TGTGCCAGCAGCACGCCGGACAGGGGGCAGTTCACTGAAGCTTTCTTT	CASSTPDRGQFTEAFF
TRBJ2-1	NA	NA	TRBV12-3/TRBV12-4	TGTGCCAGCAGCCCCTCGGGTGAGCAGTTCTTC	CASSPSGEQFF
TRBJ1-4	TRBD1	NA	TRBV5-1	TGCGCCAGCAGCTCAAGGACAGGGGGCGGTTGGCTGTTTTTT	CASSSRTGGGWLFF
TRBJ2-5	TRBD1	NA	TRBV27	TGTGCCAGCAGAGGGACAGGGAAAGAGACCCAGTACTTC	CASRGTGKETQYF
TRBJ1-2	NA	NA	TRBV2	TGTGCCAGCAGTGAGTCTCTCGGGGACTATGGCTACACCTTC	CASSESLGDYGYTF
TRBJ2-3	NA	NA	TRBV3-1/TRBV3-2	TGTGCCAGCAGCCGAGGAGATACGCAGTATTTT	CASSRGDTQYF
TRBJ1-2	NA	NA	TRBV30	TGTGCCTGGAGTGTATTAGGACTCAGGAAGGATGGCTACACCTTC	CAWSVLGLRKDGYTF
TRBJ1-1	NA	NA	TRBV9	TGTGCCAGCAGCCCCGTCCAGGGTAACACTGAAGCTTTCTTT	CASSPVQGNTEAFF
TRBJ1-6	NA	NA	TRBV18	TGTGCCAGCTCACCAGGTGGCCTGGATTCACCCCTCCACTTT	CASSPGGLDSPLHF
TRBJ2-7	NA	NA	TRBV10-3	TGTGCCATCAGTGGGATTAGCGTCAACGCCTACGAGCAGTACTTC	CAISGISVNAYEQYF
TRBJ2-3	NA	NA	TRBV7-9	TGTGCCAGCATCCCGATTGAGAGCACAGATACGCAGTATTTT	CASIPIESTDTQYF
TRBJ2-2	TRBD1	few	TRBV2	TGTGCCAGCGGGGACCGGGACAGGGGCCCCGGGGAGCTGTTTTTT	CASGDRDRGPGELFF
TRBJ2-7	NA	once	TRBV5-1	TGCGCCAGCAGCTTGGCCTTGCAGGAGGCCTACGAGCAGTACTTC	CASSLALQEAYEQYF
TRBJ1-5	NA	NA	TRBV6-2/TRBV6-3	TGTGCCAGCAGTTATGCAGGGATCAATCAGCCCCAGCATTTT	CASSYAGINQPQHF